Listed below are T cell receptor beta chains from one sample, sequenced in a study of blood T cell repertoires in COVID-19. Method: immunoSEQ multiplex PCR; TCRdb's copy keeps in-frame clones and lacks some. The repertoire has under 200,000 clones, 88% of them found once; the top ten carry around 25%. Sequenced input: peripheral blood. All receptors come from a man aged 55-75 years with acute or convalescent COVID-19. The conserved cysteine and the conserved F or W are not part of the CDR3 here.

>14|TRBJ2-2|TRBV4-1
ASSQGRGGDTGELF
>12|TRBJ2-7|TRBV10-3
AITRLAGTYEQY
>12|TRBJ2-7|TRBV27
ASRLAGGSYEQY
>11|TRBJ1-4|TRBV10-3
AISESQGEKLF
>11|TRBJ1-2|TRBV11-2
ASSLLTGYGYT
>13|TRBJ1-2|TRBV21-1
ASSHGDRLLYGYT
>13|TRBJ1-5|TRBV18
ASSPQSGGWQPQH
>13|TRBJ2-3|TRBV6-1
ASSEGPGSTDTQY
>13|TRBJ2-6|TRBV19
ASSIWGPGANVLT
>11|TRBJ1-2|TRBV5-6
ASSFPGDYGYT
>12|TRBJ2-7|TRBV11-3
ASSRLATSYEQY
>12|TRBJ1-2|TRBV3-1/TRBV3-2
ASARGRTNYGYT
>9|TRBJ1-1|TRBV20-1
SAFMNTEAF
>11|TRBJ1-1|TRBV10-2
ASLLNRMAEAF
>12|TRBJ1-1|TRBV19
ASSGYRQNTEAF
>11|TRBJ2-3|TRBV7-9
ASSFQGADTQY
>13|TRBJ2-5|TRBV7-3
ASSLMAGEGETQY
>15|TRBJ1-2|TRBV5-8
ASSLAGGELANYGYT
>14|TRBJ1-6|TRBV7-9
ASSPLQGTENSPLH
>12|TRBJ1-2|TRBV7-2
ASSSNSVPTGYT
>14|TRBJ2-2|TRBV9
ASSPRDRGGPGELF
>12|TRBJ2-3|TRBV5-5
ASSLVHHTDTQY
>13|TRBJ2-7|TRBV2
ASSEAASRRYEQY
>13|TRBJ2-1|TRBV5-1
ASSFLAEIYNEQF